This T cell receptor beta chain appears in the sequencing data of a study of cytomegalovirus exposure and HLA in healthy donors (dated by TCRdb to about 2017). With regard to the full study: A later analysis indicated that the 120 validation repertoires were generated on the platform also employed for the roughly 730 repertoires of the first cohort. The study aimed to test whether signatures of past pathogen exposure could be identified by cataloging public T cell receptors. In addition to the first cohort of several hundred subjects, a separate validation cohort of approximately 120 different subjects was used. To predict cytomegalovirus infection status, the study brought together high-throughput TCR immunosequencing, statistical association of individual TCRs with disease status, and machine learning.

The library was produced with the immunoSEQ multiplex PCR assay. As for the original processing: A statistical classification framework was built to diagnose cytomegalovirus status from the catalog of TCR beta chain sequences. Here the immuneACCESS table is served through TCRdb, limited to in-frame sequences with V and J called. Missing clones are a known gap in these copies; in checked studies unresolved V genes cover under half, and the rest lacks a known reason. The V and J calls and clone size are taken from that table; D and trimming were inferred from the DNA. The sample profile shows 200,000 to 250,000 clones; around 86% of them were found once. The top ten constitute 2% of the sample. Concerning this clone: It has no known antigen specificity. Base qualities are not recorded, but no much larger clone differs from it by a single base.

The donors were included in the validation cohort of over a hundred subjects, a group kept apart from the roughly 670-subject first cohort. Measured from the cysteine to the phenylalanine, the CDR3 is 13 residues long. Left in the record is the CDR3 DNA by itself, 39 bases read in frame from the first base. The germline V gene encodes CDR1 SGHVS and CDR2 FNYEAQ. V is clipped by 5 bases and J by 4 bases, and the sequence between their germline boundaries is 11 bases long. General conclusions and limits of the study: In vitro tests confirmed that a few of the cytomegalovirus-associated TCR beta chains recognize cytomegalovirus antigens. In both the original and validation cohorts, the classifier was reported to diagnose cytomegalovirus status with high specificity and sensitivity. In the study, around 150 TCR beta chains were listed as associated with cytomegalovirus. The authors suggested that the approach could potentially be generalized to other disease states and immunological phenotypes. A later analysis found that TCRs clustered in the first cohort also tended to co-occur in the 120 or so validation repertoires, with 94% of cluster scores above 0. A later analysis had no HLA typing for the validation cohort, so co-occurrence there was scored across all 130 or so repertoires. Most TCR sequences were observed very rarely across donors, whereas some public TCRs were present in many individuals.

What was sequenced was PBMCs. The receptor comes from a woman between 18 and 29 years old in good health and CMV-seropositive. The chain employs TRBV7-6 and TRBJ1-1; confidence is insufficient to name the D gene. The DNA sequence is given as TGTGCCAGCAGCCCCGGACTGACCACTGAAGCTTTCTTT. This sequence encodes CASSPGLTTEAFF.